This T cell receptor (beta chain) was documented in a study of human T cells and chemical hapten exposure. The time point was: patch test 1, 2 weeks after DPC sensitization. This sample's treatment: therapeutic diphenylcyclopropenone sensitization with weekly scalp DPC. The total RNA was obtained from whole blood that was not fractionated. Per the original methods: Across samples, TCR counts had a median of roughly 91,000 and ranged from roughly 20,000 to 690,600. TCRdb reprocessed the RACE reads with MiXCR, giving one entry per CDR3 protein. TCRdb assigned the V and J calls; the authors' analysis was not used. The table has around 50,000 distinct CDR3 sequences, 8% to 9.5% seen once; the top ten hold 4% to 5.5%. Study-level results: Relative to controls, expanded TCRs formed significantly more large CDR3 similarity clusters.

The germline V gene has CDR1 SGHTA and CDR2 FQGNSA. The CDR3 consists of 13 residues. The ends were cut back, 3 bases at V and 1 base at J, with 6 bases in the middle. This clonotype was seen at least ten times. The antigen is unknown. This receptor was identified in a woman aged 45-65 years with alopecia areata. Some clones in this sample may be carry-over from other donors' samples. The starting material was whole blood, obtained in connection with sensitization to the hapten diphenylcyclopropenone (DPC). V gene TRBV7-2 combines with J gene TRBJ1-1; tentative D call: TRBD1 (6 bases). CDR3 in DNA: TGTGCCAGCAGCTTGACAGGGAACACTGAAGCTTTCTTT. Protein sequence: CASSLTGNTEAFF.